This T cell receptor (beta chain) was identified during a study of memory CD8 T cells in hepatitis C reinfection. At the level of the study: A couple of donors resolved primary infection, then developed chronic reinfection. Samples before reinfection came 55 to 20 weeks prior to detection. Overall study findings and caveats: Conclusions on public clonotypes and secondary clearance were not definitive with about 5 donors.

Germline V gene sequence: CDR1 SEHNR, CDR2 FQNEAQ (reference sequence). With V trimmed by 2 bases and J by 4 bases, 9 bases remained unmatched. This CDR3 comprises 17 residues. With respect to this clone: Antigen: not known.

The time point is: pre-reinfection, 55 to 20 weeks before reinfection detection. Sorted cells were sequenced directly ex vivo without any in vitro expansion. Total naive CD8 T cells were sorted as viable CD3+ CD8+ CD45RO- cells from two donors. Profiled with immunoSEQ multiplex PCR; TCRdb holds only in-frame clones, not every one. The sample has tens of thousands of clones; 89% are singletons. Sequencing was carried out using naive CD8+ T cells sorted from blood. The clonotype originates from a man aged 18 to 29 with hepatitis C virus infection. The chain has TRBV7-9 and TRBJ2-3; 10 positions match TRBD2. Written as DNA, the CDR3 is TGTGCCAGCAGCTTATCCACCAGCGGGGGGGCGGCAGATACGCAGTATTTT. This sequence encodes CASSLSTSGGAADTQYF. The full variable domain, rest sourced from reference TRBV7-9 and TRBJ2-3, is DTGVSQNPRHKITKRGQNVTFRCDPISEHNRLYWYRQTLGQGPEFLTYFQNEAQLEKSRLLSDRFSAERPKGSFSTLEIQRTEQGDSAMYLCASSLSTSGGAADTQYFGPGTRLTVL.